Shown below are 3 T cell receptor beta chains from a single sample sequenced in a study of Tregs in tolerant kidney transplant recipients (dated by TCRdb to about 2019). Libraries came from the immunoSEQ multiplex PCR assay. TCRdb obtained this table from immuneACCESS and retained in-frame rearrangements with V and J assigned. These tables miss some clones; where compared with another copy, unresolved V genes account for less than half of the shortfall, and the remainder is unexplained. The sample table contains roughly 54,000 clones; only one count was recorded for roughly nine tenths of them. The ten biggest clones cover about 16% of the sample. Transplants used related donors with nonmyeloablative bone marrow transplantation; mixed chimerism was transient in the human trials. The sample was CD8+ T cells from blood (PBMCs), taken 12 months after the transplant. The origin of the receptors is a human patient who received a combined kidney and bone marrow transplant. Following a transplant, a fraction of the T cells may be traceable to the graft donor.

The chain uses TRBV7-9 and TRBJ2-1; no clear D. This CDR3 comprises 13 residues. Trimming removed 1 base at V and 4 bases at J, with 5 bases between. Germline loops: CDR1 SEHNR, CDR2 FQNEAQ (reference sequence). DNA for the CDR3: TGTGCCAGCAGCTTAGTCTCGTACAATGAGCAGTTCTTC. It translates to CASSLVSYNEQFF.

This clone has more than one count but fewer than ten. V and J are TRBV4-3 and TRBJ2-7; D might be TRBD1 (6 bases). Germline CDR1 and CDR2: LGHNA and YSLEER. The CDR3 has 15 residues. Trimming pared 4 bases from V and 3 bases from J, leaving 16 bases between. In DNA form, the CDR3 reads TGCGCCAGCAGCCCGCAGACAGGCACCTTCTACGAGCAGTACTTC. Residues: CASSPQTGTFYEQYF.

The rearrangement links TRBV29-1 to TRBJ2-3; 8 nucleotides match TRBD2. CDR1 is SQVTM, CDR2 ANQGSEA, per germline. The V gene end was trimmed by 5 bases and the J gene end by 0 bases; junction bases not matched to a gene: 7. The CDR3 spans 15 residues. The chain's CDR3 is CSVSILADSTDTQYF. The CDR3 nucleotides read TGCAGCGTTTCAATACTAGCGGATAGCACAGATACGCAGTATTTT.